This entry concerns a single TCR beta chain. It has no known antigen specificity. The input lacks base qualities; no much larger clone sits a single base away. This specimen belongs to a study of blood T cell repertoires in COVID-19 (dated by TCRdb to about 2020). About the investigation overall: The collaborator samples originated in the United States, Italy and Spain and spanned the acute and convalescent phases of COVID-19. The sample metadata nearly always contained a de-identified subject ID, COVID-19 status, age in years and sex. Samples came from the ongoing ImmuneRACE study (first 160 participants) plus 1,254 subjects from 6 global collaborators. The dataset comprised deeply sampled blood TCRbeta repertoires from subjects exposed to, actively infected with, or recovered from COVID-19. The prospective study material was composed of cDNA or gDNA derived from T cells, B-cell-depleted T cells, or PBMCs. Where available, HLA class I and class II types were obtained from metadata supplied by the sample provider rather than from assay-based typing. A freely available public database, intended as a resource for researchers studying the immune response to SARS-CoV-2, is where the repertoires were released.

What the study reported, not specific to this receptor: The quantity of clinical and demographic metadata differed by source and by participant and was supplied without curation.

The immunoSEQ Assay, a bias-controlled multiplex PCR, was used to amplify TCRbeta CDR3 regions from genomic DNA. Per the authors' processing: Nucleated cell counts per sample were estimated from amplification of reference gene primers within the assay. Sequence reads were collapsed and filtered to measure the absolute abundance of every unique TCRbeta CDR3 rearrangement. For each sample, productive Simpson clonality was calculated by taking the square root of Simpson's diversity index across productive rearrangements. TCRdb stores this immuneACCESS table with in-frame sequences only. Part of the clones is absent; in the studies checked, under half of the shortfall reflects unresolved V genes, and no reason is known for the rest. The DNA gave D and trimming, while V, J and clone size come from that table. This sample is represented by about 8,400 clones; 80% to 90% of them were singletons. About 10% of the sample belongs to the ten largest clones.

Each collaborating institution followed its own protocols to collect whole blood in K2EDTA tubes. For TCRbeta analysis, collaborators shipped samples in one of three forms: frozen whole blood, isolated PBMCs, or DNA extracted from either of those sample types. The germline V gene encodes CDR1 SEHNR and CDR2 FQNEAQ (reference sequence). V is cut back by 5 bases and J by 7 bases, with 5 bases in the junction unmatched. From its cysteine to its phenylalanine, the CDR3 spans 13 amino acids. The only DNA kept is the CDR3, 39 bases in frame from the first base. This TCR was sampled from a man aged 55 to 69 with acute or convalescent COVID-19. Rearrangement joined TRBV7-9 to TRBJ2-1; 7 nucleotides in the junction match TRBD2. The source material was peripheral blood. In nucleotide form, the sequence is TGTGCCAGCAGCGACGGGGGAGGGAATGAGCAGTTCTTC. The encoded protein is CASSDGGGNEQFF. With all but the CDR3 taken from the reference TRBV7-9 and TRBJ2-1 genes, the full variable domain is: DTGVSQNPRHKITKRGQNVTFRCDPISEHNRLYWYRQTLGQGPEFLTYFQNEAQLEKSRLLSDRFSAERPKGSFSTLEIQRTEQGDSAMYLCASSDGGGNEQFFGPGTRLTVL.